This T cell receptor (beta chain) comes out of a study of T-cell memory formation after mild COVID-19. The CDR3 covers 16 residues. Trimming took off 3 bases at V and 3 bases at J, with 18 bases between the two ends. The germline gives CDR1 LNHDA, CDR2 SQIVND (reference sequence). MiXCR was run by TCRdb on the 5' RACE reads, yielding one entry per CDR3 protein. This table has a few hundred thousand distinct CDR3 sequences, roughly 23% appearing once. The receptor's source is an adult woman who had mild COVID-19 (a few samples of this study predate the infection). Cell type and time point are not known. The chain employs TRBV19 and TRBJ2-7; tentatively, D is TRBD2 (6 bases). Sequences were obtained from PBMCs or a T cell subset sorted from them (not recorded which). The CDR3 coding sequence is TGTGCCAGTAGTATCTCCACGGGGGACGGAAGCTACGAGCAGTACTTC. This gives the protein CASSISTGDGSYEQYF.